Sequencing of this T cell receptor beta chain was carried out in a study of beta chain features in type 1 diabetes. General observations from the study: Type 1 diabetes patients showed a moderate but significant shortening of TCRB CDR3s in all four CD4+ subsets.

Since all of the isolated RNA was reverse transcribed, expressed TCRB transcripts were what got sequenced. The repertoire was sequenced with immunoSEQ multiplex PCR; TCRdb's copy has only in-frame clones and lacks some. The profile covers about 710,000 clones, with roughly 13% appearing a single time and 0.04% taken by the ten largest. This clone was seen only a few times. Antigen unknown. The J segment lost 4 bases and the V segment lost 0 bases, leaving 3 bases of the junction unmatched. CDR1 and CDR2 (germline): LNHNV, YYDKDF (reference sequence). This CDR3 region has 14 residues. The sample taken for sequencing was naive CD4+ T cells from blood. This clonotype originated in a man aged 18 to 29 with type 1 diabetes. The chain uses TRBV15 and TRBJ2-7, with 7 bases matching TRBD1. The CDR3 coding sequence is TGTGCCACCAGCAGAGATATCAGGGGGTACGAGCAGTACTTC. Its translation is CATSRDIRGYEQYF.